The present TCR beta chain was sequenced within a study of blood T cell repertoires in COVID-19. Trimming left V 0 bases short and J 1 base short, with 10 bases between. Per the germline V gene, CDR1 is MNHEY and CDR2 is SVGAGI. The length of the CDR3 is 15 residues. Authors' processing steps: Amplification from reference gene primers served as the basis for estimated nucleated cell counts. Measured with immunoSEQ multiplex PCR; TCRdb has only the in-frame clones, and not every one. V and J calls and clone size are as listed in that table; D and trimming were resolved from the DNA. Found here are roughly 130,000 clones, roughly four fifths of them singletons; the top ten hold 10% to 15%.

The receptor's source is a woman aged 55-69 years with acute or convalescent COVID-19. Sequencing was performed on peripheral blood. The chain carries TRBV6-5 and TRBJ2-7; the D is unclear. In DNA form, the CDR3 reads TGTGCCAGCAGTTACTCGAATCCGACTTCCTACGAGCAGTACTTC. This codes for CASSYSNPTSYEQYF.